A single sample is the source of the 3 T cell receptor beta chains below, sequenced in a study of blood T cell repertoires in COVID-19. Clones were sequenced by immunoSEQ multiplex PCR, and TCRdb holds only the in-frame ones, with some missing. The sample includes 330,000 or so clones, 80% to 90% of them seen just once. The sample comprised PBMCs or T cells enriched from blood (not recorded which). The receptors come from a man aged 25-45 years who had recovered from COVID-19.

The chain is built from TRBV7-9 and TRBJ2-1; 9 bases align to TRBD2. The CDR3 has 14 amino acids. With V trimmed by 5 bases and J by 8 bases, 7 bases remained unmatched. Germline values: CDR1 SEHNR, CDR2 FQNEAQ (reference sequence). The CDR3 nucleotides are TGTGCCAGCAGCAAGGCGGGGGGGCTCGATGAGCAGTTCTTC. Protein: CASSKAGGLDEQFF. The full variable domain, with the rest looked up from reference TRBV7-9 and TRBJ2-1, is DTGVSQNPRHKITKRGQNVTFRCDPISEHNRLYWYRQTLGQGPEFLTYFQNEAQLEKSRLLSDRFSAERPKGSFSTLEIQRTEQGDSAMYLCASSKAGGLDEQFFGPGTRLTVL.

V usage is TRBV7-9 and J usage is TRBJ1-2; D is undetermined. V was trimmed by 1 base and J by 8 bases, leaving 8 bases between them. There are 12 residues in the CDR3. Germline CDR1 reads SEHNR; CDR2 reads FQNEAQ (reference sequence). The CDR3, as DNA: TGTGCCAGCAGCTTAGGCCAGTCAGGCTACACCTTC. Its translation is CASSLGQSGYTF.

The J gene is TRBJ2-7, the V gene TRBV2; 7 positions agree with TRBD2. The CDR3 covers 14 residues. V was clipped by 5 bases and J by 2 bases; unmatched bases: 6. The germline V gene encodes CDR1 SNHLY and CDR2 FYNNEI. The CDR3 reads CASSPRLATYEQYF. DNA for the CDR3: TGTGCCAGCAGTCCGAGACTAGCAACCTACGAGCAGTACTTC.